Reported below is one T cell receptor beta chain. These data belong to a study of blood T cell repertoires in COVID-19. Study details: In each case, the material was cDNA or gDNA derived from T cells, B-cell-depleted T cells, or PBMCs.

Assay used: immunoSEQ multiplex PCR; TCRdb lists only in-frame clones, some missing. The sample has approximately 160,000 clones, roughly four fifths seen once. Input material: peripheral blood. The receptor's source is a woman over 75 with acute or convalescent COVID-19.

CDR3 residues: CASSFLARANTGELFF. Written as DNA, the CDR3 is TGTGCCAGCAGTTTTTTAGCTAGAGCGAACACCGGGGAGCTGTTTTTT. This chain connects TRBV28 to TRBJ2-2; D ambiguous. Trimming pared 3 bases from V and 0 bases from J, leaving 11 bases between. This CDR3 has 16 residues. Germline CDR1 and CDR2: MDHEN and SYDVKM. Combining the CDR3 with reference TRBV28 and TRBJ2-2 gives the whole variable domain DVKVTQSSRYLVKRTGEKVFLECVQDMDHENMFWYRQDPGLGLRLIYFSYDVKMKEKGDIPEGYSVSREKKERFSLILESASTNQTSMYLCASSFLARANTGELFFGEGSRLTVL.